This T cell receptor beta chain derives from a study of cytomegalovirus exposure and HLA in healthy donors. General observations from the study: Most observed TCR sequences were rare, whereas some public TCRs were detected in many donors. An analysis done earlier found most TCR beta V segments productive about 87% or about 30% of the time. In a later analysis, CMV-associated beta chains were mostly HLA-associated, it appeared. Later analysis found that TCR beta chains associated with HLA were more clonally expanded than other, equally common chains.

This clone showed up just once. Its cognate antigen is unknown. V lost 6 bases and J lost 4; bases outside the gene matches: 7. The V gene's germline CDR1 is SGHVS and CDR2 FQNEAQ. This CDR3 is built from 14 residues. 13 Jbeta primers and 60 Vbeta primers were used for the PCR. The table came from immunoSEQ multiplex PCR; TCRdb's copy has only in-frame clones and leaves some out. The table shows 150,000 to 200,000 clones, with 75% to 85% occurring only once. The sequencing sample was made of PBMCs. This TCR was recovered from a woman between 45 and 65 years old in good health and CMV-seronegative. V and J are TRBV7-8 and TRBJ1-1; 8 bases line up with TRBD1. CDR3 protein: CASRRDRGVTEAFF. In nucleotides, the CDR3 is TGTGCCAGCAGACGTGACAGGGGAGTCACTGAAGCTTTCTTT.